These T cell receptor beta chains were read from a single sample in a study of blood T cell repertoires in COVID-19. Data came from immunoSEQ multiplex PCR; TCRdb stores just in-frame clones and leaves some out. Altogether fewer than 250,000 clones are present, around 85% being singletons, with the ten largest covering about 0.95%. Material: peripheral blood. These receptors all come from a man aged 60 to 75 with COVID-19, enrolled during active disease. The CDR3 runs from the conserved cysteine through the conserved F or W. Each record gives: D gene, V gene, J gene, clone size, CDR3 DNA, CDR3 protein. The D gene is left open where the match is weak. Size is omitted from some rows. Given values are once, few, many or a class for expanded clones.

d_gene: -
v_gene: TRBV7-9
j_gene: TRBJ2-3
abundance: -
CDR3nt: TGTGCCAGTAGTGGAGAGGGAAGCACAGATACGCAGTATTTT
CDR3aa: CASSGEGSTDTQYF

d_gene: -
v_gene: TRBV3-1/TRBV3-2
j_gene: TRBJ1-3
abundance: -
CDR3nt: TGTGCCAGCAGCCCCCCCATCGGGAGAAACACCATATATTTT
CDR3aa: CASSPPIGRNTIYF

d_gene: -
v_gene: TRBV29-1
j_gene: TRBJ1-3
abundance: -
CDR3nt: TGCAGCGTTGAAGACAGGGTATCAGGAAACACCATATATTTT
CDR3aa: CSVEDRVSGNTIYF

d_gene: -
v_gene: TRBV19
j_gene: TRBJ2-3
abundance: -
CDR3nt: TGTGCCAGTAGTATCAAATGGGGAGGCTTAAGCACAGATACGCAGTATTTT
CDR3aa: CASSIKWGGLSTDTQYF

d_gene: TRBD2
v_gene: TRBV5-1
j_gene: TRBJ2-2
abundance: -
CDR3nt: TGCGCCAGCAGGATTCCCAGCGGGAGCACCGGGGAGCTGTTTTTT
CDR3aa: CASRIPSGSTGELFF

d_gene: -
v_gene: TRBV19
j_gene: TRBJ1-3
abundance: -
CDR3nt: TGTGCCAGTACCCGATCGGCGGCAGTCTCTGGAAACACCATATATTTT
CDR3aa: CASTRSAAVSGNTIYF

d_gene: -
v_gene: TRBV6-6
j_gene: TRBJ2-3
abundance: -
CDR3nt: TGTGCCAGCGGAACAGCCAAAATTAGCACAGATACGCAGTATTTT
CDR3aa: CASGTAKISTDTQYF

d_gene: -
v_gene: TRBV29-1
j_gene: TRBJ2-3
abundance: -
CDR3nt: TGCAGCGTTGCTGAGGGTCAGAGCACAGATACGCAGTATTTT
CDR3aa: CSVAEGQSTDTQYF

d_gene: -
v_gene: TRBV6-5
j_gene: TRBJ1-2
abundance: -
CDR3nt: TGTGCCAGCCGAGCTAACTATGGCTACACCTTC
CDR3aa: CASRANYGYTF

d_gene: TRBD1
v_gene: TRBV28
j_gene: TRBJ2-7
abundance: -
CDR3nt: TGTGCCAGCAGTCCTCTGGGACAGAGCTACGAGCAGTACTTC
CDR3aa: CASSPLGQSYEQYF

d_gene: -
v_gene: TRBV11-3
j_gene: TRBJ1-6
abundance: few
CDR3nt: TGTGCCAGCAGCCCCTCGAGGGGGGGGAATAATTCACCCCTCCACTTT
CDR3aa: CASSPSRGGNNSPLHF

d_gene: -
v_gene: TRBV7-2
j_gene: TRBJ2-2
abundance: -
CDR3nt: TGTGCCAGCAGCCTTACCGGGACATCCAACACCGGGGAGCTGTTTTTT
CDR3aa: CASSLTGTSNTGELFF

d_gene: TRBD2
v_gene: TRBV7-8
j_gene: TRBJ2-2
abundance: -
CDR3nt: TGTGCCAGCAGTCTTCCGGGACTAGCTTCCACCGGGGAGCTGTTTTTT
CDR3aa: CASSLPGLASTGELFF

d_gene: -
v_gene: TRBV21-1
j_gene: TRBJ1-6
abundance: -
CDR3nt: TGTGCCAGCAGCCACCTAGACAGGGTATATAATTCACCCCTCCACTTT
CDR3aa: CASSHLDRVYNSPLHF

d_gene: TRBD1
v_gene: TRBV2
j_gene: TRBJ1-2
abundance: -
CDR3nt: TGTGCCAGCAGCCTAAGACAGGGGACAAACTATGGCTACACCTTC
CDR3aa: CASSLRQGTNYGYTF

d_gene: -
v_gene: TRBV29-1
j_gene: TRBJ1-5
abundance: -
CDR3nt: TGCAGCGTTGGCGACTATAATCAGCCCCAGCATTTT
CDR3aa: CSVGDYNQPQHF

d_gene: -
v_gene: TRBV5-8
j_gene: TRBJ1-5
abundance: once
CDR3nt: TGTGCCAGCAGCTTGGGGGACTCAACCAATCAGCCCCAGCATTTT
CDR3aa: CASSLGDSTNQPQHF

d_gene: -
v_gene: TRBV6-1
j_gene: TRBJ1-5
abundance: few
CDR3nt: TGTGCCAGCAGTGGAGACCTAATCCGGGGAAGGTTCCAGCCCCAGCATTTT
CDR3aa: CASSGDLIRGRFQPQHF

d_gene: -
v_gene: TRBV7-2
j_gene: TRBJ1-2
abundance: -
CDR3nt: TGTGCCAGCAGCAGCTACGGGTACGGCTACACCTTC
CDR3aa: CASSSYGYGYTF

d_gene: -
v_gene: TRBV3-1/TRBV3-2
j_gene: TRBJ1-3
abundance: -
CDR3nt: TGTGCCAGCAGCCAGTCGAGGGCCTCTGGAAACACCATATATTTT
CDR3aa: CASSQSRASGNTIYF

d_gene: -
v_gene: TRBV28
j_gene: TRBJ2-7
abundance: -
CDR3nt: TGTGCCAGCAGTTTTTGGCCCGAGGGTAACGAGCAGTACTTC
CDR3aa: CASSFWPEGNEQYF

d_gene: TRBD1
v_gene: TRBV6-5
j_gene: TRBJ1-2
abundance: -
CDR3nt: TGTGCCAGCAGGACAGGGGGCGGTGGCTACACCTTC
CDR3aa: CASRTGGGGYTF

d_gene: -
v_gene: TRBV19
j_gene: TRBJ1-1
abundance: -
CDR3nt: TGTGCCAGTAGTCCCACTTACTCACAGGGTAACACTGAAGCTTTCTTT
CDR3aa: CASSPTYSQGNTEAFF

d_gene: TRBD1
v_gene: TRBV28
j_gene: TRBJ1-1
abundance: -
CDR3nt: TGTGCCAGCAGTCTTCAGGGGGCGCTGAACACTGAAGCTTTCTTT
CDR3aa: CASSLQGALNTEAFF

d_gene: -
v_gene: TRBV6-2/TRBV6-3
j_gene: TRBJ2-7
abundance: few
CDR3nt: TGTGCCAGCAGTAGATCCACGACCTTAGCACACGAGCAGTACTTC
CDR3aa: CASSRSTTLAHEQYF

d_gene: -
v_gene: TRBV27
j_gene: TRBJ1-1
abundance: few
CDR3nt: TGTGCCAGCAGCCGTGCCGGGTCCTTCATGAACACTGAAGCTTTCTTT
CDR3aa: CASSRAGSFMNTEAFF

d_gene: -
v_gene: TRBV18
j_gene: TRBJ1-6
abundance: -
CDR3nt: TGTGCCAGCTCACCAGTAGGTGACAGCTCCTATAATTCACCCCTCCACTTT
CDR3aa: CASSPVGDSSYNSPLHF

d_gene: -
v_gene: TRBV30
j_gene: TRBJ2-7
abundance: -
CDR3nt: TGTGCCTGGAACGGAGTTTTCTACGAGCAGTACTTC
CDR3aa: CAWNGVFYEQYF